The 13 T cell receptor beta chains reported below all come from one sample, sequenced in a study of a mutant IDH1 vaccine in newly diagnosed glioma. Repertoires were generated with immunoSEQ multiplex PCR, while TCRdb's copy carries only in-frame clones and drops some. This table holds fewer than 45,000 clones, over 85% found once. Time point denoted: baseline, week 1 (first vaccination visit). Sample treatment: pre-vaccination baseline after standard-of-care therapy. This specimen was PBMCs, taken from a glioma patient treated with radiotherapy, temozolomide or both. Receptors were obtained from a man between 18 and 35 years old with glioma.

This clone was seen only once. This sequence joins TRBV30 and TRBJ2-7; 7 nucleotides align to TRBD1. Germline trimming cut 2 bases from V and 3 bases from J; bases unmatched to any gene: 4. The CDR3 is made up of 13 amino acids. Looked up from germline, CDR1 is GTSNPN and CDR2 is SVGIG (reference sequence). The CDR3 is CAWSWDRNYEQYF. CDR3 coding DNA: TGTGCCTGGAGTTGGGACAGAAACTACGAGCAGTACTTC. Full variable domain (remainder filled in from reference TRBV30 and TRBJ2-7): SQTIHQWPATLVQPVGSPLSLECTVEGTSNPNLYWYRQAAGRGLQLLFYSVGIGQISSEVPQNLSASRPQDRQFILSSKKLLLSDSGFYLCAWSWDRNYEQYFGPGTRLTVT.

The chain employs TRBV5-6 and TRBJ2-5; a weak D match, TRBD2 (6 bases). CDR3 length equals 15 residues. The germline V gene encodes CDR1 SGHDT and CDR2 YYEEEE. V was trimmed by 7 bases and J by 7 bases, leaving 23 bases between them. DNA for the CDR3: TGTGCCAGCCTTAGGACCGGAGGGGCCGTGGCGACCCAGTACTTC. Translated: CASLRTGGAVATQYF.

The V and J genes are TRBV30 and TRBJ2-1, with no clear D. The CDR3 length is 11 residues. Looked up from germline, CDR1 is GTSNPN and CDR2 is SVGIG (reference sequence). Trimming removed 5 bases from V and 6 bases from J, with 8 bases in between. CDR3 DNA: TGTGCCTGGGGACGGCTCAATGAGCAGTTCTTC. Its protein product is CAWGRLNEQFF.

The rearrangement uses TRBV7-2 and TRBJ2-1; D is perhaps TRBD1 (6 bases). Germline V gene sequence: CDR1 SGHTA, CDR2 FQGNSA. This CDR3 has 14 amino acids. The V and J ends lost 1 base and 5 bases respectively, with 9 bases between them. As DNA, the CDR3 is TGTGCCAGCAGCTTAGGCCCAGGGGACAATGAGCAGTTCTTC. As protein: CASSLGPGDNEQFF.

This clone was counted a single time. The J gene is TRBJ2-5, the V gene TRBV9, with TRBD2 as a possible D gene (7 bases). This CDR3 spans 14 amino acids. The V end was cut by 0 bases, the J end by 5 bases, with 11 bases between. Germline V gives CDR1 SGDLS, CDR2 YYNGEE. The CDR3 spells CASSVEGGMETQYF. For the CDR3, the DNA is TGTGCCAGCAGCGTAGAGGGGGGGATGGAGACCCAGTACTTC.

CDR3 sequence reads: CASSQDAQGMNTEAFF. The CDR3 bases are TGTGCCAGCAGCCAAGATGCACAGGGAATGAACACTGAAGCTTTCTTT. The chain links TRBV4-2 to TRBJ1-1, with D possibly matching TRBD1 (6 bases). Germline V gene lookup returns CDR1 LGHNA and CDR2 YNFKEQ. The CDR3 is 16 residues long. With 0 bases removed from V and 0 bases from J, the gap between germline ends came to 11 bases.

The rearrangement joins TRBV4-3 to TRBJ2-5, with D maybe TRBD1 (5 bases). Germline V gene data show CDR1 as LGHNA and CDR2 as YSLEER. V lost 8 bases and J 5 bases, leaving 15 bases between the germline ends. This CDR3 contains 13 residues. The CDR3 region has the DNA TGCGCCAGCGCCCCCAGGGTAGAGGAGACCCAGTACTTC. Its protein is CASAPRVEETQYF.

J is TRBJ1-3 and V is TRBV7-8; a possible D gene is TRBD1 (6 bases). Germline V lookup: CDR1 SGHVS, CDR2 FQNEAQ. This CDR3 contains 15 residues. V lost 2 bases and J lost 4, with 12 bases in between. The CDR3 coding sequence is TGTGCCAGCAGCTTACCGGGGGGCAGAGGAAACACCATATATTTT. It yields the protein CASSLPGGRGNTIYF.

This sequence joins TRBV7-9 and TRBJ2-1; 10 bases fit TRBD2. From germline, CDR1 is SEHNR and CDR2 FQNEAQ (reference sequence). With 5 bases clipped from V and 5 bases from J, the junction kept 6 bases outside the gene matches. The CDR3 runs to 15 residues. This CDR3 reads CASSRLAGANNEQFF. In DNA, the CDR3 is TGTGCCAGCAGCCGGCTAGCGGGAGCTAACAATGAGCAGTTCTTC.

V is TRBV30 and J is TRBJ1-1; 7 bases align to TRBD1. CDR1 and CDR2 from the germline V gene are GTSNPN and SVGIG (reference sequence). This CDR3 comprises 13 residues. Trimming removed 4 bases from V and 1 base from J; junction bases left unmatched: 3. The CDR3: CAWTGQPNTEAFF. The CDR3 nucleotides read TGTGCCTGGACGGGACAGCCGAACACTGAAGCTTTCTTT.

J is TRBJ1-5 and V is TRBV5-5; 12 bases line up with TRBD1. Germline loops: CDR1 SGHKS, CDR2 YYEKEE (reference sequence). V dropped 2 bases and J dropped 6; count of bases not matched to a gene: 9. The CDR3 runs to 17 residues. CDR3 bases: TGTGCCAGCAGCTTAGCCCCCGGGACAGGGGGCAGTCAGCCCCAGCATTTT. Its translation: CASSLAPGTGGSQPQHF.

The CDR3 nucleotides are TGCAGCGCTAGCGGGAGGGCCGGGAATGAGCAGTTCTTC. Its translation is CSASGRAGNEQFF. The rearrangement joins TRBV29-1 to TRBJ2-1; the match to TRBD2 covers 12 bases. Trimming cost V 7 bases and J 7 bases; bases outside gene matches: 5. From germline, CDR1 is SQVTM and CDR2 ANQGSEA. The CDR3 has 13 residues.

This chain joins TRBV19 and TRBJ1-5, with no clear D. V gave up 0 bases and J gave up 1 base, with 10 bases separating them. This CDR3 contains 16 residues. Germline CDR1 LNHDA, CDR2 SQIVND (reference sequence). CDR3: CASSIDRQLSNQPQHF. DNA for the CDR3: TGTGCCAGTAGTATAGATAGGCAGCTGAGCAATCAGCCCCAGCATTTT.